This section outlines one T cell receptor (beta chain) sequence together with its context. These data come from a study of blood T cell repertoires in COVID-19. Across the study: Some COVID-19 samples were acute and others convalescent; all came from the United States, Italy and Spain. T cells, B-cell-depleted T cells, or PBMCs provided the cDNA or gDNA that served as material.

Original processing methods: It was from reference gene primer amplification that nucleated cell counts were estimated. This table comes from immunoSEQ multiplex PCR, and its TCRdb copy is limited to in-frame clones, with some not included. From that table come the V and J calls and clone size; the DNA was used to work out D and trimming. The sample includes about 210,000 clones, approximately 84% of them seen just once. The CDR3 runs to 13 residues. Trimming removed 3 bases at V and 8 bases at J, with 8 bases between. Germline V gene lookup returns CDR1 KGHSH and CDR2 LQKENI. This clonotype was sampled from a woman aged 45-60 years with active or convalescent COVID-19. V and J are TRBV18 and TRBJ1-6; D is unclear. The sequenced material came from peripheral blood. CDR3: CASSPSADSPLHF. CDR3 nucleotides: TGTGCCAGCTCACCGAGTGCGGATTCACCCCTCCACTTT.